This section outlines one T cell receptor beta chain sequence together with its context. This specimen belongs to a study of T cells expressing NK-cell markers. After re-calling the 5' RACE reads, TCRdb lists one entry per CDR3 protein, DNA absent. The listing contains about 460,000 distinct CDR3 sequences. This CDR3 contains 16 residues. Per germline, CDR1 KGHDR and CDR2 SFDVKD. The specimen sequenced was blood T cells: a sorted CD56 or NKG2C T cell subset, CD4+ or CD8+ T cells, or bulk PBMC T cells (not recorded which). V gene TRBV24-1 combines with J gene TRBJ1-1; absent DNA, TCRdb's TRBD1 call cannot be checked. The origin of this receptor is a woman between 45 and 65 years old in good health. CDR3 loop: CATSDLGGGVWTEAFF.